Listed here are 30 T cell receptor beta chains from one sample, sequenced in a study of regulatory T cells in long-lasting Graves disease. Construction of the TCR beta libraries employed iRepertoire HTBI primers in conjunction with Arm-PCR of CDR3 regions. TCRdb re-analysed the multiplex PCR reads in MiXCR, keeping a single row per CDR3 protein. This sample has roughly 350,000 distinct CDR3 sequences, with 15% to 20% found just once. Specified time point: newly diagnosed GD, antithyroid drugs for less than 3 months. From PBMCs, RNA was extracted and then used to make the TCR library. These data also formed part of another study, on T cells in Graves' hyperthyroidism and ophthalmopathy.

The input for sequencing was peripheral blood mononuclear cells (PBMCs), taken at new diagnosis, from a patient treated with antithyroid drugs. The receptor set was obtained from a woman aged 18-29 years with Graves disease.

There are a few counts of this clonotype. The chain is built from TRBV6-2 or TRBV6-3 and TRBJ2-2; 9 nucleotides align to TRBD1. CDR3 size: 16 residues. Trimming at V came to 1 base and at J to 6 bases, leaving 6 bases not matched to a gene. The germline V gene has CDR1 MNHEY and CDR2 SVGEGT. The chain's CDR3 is CASSYYGQGRAGELFF. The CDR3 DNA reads TGTGCCAGCAGTTACTACGGACAGGGGAGGGCCGGGGAGCTGTTTTTT.

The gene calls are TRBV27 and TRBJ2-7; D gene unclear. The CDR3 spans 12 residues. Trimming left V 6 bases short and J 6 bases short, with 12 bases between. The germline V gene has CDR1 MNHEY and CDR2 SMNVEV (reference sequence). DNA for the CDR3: TGTGCCAGCAGCACCAGAGGCAGCGAGCAGTACTTC. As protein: CASSTRGSEQYF.

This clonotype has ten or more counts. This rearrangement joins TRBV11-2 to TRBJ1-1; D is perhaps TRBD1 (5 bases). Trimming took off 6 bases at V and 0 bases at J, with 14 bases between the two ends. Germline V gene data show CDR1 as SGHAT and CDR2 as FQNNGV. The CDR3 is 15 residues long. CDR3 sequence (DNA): TGTGCCAGCAGGCCGAGGGGCCTTATGAACACTGAAGCTTTCTTT. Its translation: CASRPRGLMNTEAFF.

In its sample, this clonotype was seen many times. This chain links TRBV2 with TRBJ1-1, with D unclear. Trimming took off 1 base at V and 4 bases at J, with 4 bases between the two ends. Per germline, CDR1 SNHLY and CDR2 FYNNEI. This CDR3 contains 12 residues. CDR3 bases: TGTGCCAGCAGTGAAGTAGGCACTGAAGCTTTCTTT. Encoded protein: CASSEVGTEAFF. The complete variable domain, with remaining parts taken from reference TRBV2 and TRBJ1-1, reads EPEVTQTPSHQVTQMGQEVILRCVPISNHLYFYWYRQILGQKVEFLVSFYNNEISEKSEIFDDQFSVERPDGSNFTLKIRSTKLEDSAMYFCASSEVGTEAFFGQGTRLTVV.

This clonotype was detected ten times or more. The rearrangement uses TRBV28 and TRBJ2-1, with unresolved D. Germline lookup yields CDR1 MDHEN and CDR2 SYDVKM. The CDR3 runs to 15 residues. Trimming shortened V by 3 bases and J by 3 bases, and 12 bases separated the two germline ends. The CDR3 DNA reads TGTGCCAGCAGTTTTGGGCGGAACATCTACAATGAGCAGTTCTTC. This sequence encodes CASSFGRNIYNEQFF.

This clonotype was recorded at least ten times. The DNA of the CDR3 is TGTGCCAGCAGTGGGTCGACTAGCGGGGTCTACGAGCAGTACTTC. Translation gives CASSGSTSGVYEQYF. The chain carries TRBV6-1 and TRBJ2-7; TRBD2 agrees at 11 bases. Germline trimming cut 4 bases from V and 3 bases from J; bases unmatched to any gene: 5. Germline V gene sequence: CDR1 MNHNS, CDR2 SASEGT. The CDR3 extends over 15 amino acids.

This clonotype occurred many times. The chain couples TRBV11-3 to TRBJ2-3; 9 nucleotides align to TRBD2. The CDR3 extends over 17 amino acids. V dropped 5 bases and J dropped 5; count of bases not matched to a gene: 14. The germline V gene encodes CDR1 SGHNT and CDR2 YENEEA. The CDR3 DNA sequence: TGTGCCAGCAGCCTCGGGATGGGCGGGGGGGCCAGAGATACGCAGTATTTT. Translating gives CASSLGMGGGARDTQYF. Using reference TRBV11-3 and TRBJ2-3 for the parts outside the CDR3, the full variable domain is EAGVVQSPRYKIIEKKQPVAFWCNPISGHNTLYWYLQNLGQGPELLIRYENEEAVDDSQLPKDRFSAERLKGVDSTLKIQPAELGDSAVYLCASSLGMGGGARDTQYFGPGTRLTVL.

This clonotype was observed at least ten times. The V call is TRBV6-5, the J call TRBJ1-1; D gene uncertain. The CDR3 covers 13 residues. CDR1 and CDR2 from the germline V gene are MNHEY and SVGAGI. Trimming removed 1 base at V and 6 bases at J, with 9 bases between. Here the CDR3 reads CASSYLLRAEAFF. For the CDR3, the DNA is TGTGCCAGCAGTTACTTGCTACGGGCTGAAGCTTTCTTT.

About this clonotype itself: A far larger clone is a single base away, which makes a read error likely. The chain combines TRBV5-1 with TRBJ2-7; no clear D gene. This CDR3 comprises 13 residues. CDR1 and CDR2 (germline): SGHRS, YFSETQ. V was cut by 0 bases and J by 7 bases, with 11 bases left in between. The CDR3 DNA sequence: TGCGCCAGCAGCTTGGAACTTTACAATGAGCAGTACTTC. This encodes CASSLELYNEQYF. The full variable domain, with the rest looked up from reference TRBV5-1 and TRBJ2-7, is KAGVTQTPRYLIKTRGQQVTLSCSPISGHRSVSWYQQTPGQGLQFLFEYFSETQRNKGNFPGRFSGRQFSNSRSEMNVSTLELGDSALYLCASSLELYNEQYFGPGTRLTVT.

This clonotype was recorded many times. The chain's CDR3 is CASSSLGGGGYGYTF. The DNA for the CDR3 is TGCGCCAGCAGCTCCTTGGGAGGGGGCGGCTATGGCTACACCTTC. J is TRBJ1-2 and V is TRBV5-1; 7 bases map to TRBD1. The trim removed 3 bases at V and 4 bases at J, leaving 9 bases unmatched. CDR1 is SGHRS and CDR2 is YFSETQ in the germline V gene. CDR3 size: 15 residues.

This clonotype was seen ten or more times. The DNA of the CDR3 is TGTGCCAGCAGTGAATTCGTACGTGGAGGCACAGATACGCAGTATTTT. Amino acids: CASSEFVRGGTDTQYF. V and J are TRBV6-1 and TRBJ2-3; D unclear. Trimming removed 2 bases at V and 1 base at J, with 13 bases between. This CDR3 is built from 16 residues. In germline, CDR1 is MNHNS, CDR2 SASEGT.

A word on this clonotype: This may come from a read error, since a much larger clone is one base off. In DNA, the CDR3 is TGTGCCAGCAGTTACCAGACGGTGGGAAACACCATATATTTT. Amino acids: CASSYQTVGNTIYF. The V call is TRBV28, the J call TRBJ1-3; D remains unclear. V was trimmed by 4 bases and J by 4 bases, leaving 11 bases between them. The CDR3 loop spans 14 amino acids. Germline V gene sequence: CDR1 MDHEN, CDR2 SYDVKM.

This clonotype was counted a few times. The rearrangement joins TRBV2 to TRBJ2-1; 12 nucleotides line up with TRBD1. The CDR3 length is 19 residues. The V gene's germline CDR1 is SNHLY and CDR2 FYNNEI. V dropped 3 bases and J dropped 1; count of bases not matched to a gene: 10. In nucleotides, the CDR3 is TGTGCCAGCAGTGAGACCGGGACAGGGGGCATTCGTTCCTACAATGAGCAGTTCTTC. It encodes CASSETGTGGIRSYNEQFF.

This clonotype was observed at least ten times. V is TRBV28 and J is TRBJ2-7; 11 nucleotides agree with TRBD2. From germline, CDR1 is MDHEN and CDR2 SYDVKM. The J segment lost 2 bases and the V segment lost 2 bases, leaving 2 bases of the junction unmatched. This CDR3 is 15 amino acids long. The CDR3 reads CASSLSSGRAYEQYF. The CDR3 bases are TGTGCCAGCAGTTTAAGTAGCGGGAGGGCCTACGAGCAGTACTTC.

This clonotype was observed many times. Here the CDR3 reads CATSRGDRDHPNQPQHF. CDR3 bases: TGTGCCACCAGCAGAGGAGACAGGGATCACCCCAATCAGCCCCAGCATTTT. The chain uses TRBV15 and TRBJ1-5; 7 nucleotides align to TRBD1. J lost 3 bases, V lost 1 base, and 9 bases had no gene match. Germline assignment: CDR1 LNHNV and CDR2 YYDKDF (reference sequence). The CDR3 is 17 residues long.

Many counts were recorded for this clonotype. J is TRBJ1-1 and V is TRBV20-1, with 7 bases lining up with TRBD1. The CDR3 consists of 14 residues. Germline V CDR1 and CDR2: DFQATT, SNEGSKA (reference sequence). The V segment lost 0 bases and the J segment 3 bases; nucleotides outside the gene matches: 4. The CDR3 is CSAREPGGHTEAFF. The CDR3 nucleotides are TGCAGTGCTAGAGAGCCAGGGGGTCACACTGAAGCTTTCTTT.

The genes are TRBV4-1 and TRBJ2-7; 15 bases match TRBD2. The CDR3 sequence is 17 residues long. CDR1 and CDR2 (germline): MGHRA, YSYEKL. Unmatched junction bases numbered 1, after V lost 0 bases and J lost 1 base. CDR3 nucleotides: TGCGCCAGCAGCCAAGAGGGGACTAGCGGGGGGTCCTACGAGCAGTACTTC. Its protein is CASSQEGTSGGSYEQYF.

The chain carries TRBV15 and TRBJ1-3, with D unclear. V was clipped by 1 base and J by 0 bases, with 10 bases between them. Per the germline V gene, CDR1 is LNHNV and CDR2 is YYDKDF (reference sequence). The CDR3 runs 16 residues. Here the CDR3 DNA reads TGTGCCACCAGCAGAGGGGTCAGCATCTCTGGAAACACCATATATTTT. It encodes CATSRGVSISGNTIYF.

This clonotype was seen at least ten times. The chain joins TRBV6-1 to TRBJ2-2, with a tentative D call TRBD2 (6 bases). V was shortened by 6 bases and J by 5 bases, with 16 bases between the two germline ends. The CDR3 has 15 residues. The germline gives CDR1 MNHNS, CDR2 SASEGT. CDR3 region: CASRTGSRGTGELFF. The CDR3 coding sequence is TGTGCCAGCAGGACCGGGTCACGGGGGACCGGGGAGCTGTTTTTT.

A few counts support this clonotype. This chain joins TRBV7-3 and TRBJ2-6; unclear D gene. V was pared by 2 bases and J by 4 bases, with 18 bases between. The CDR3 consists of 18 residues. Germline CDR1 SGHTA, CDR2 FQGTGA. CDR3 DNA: TGTGCCAGCAGCTTATCTTTGATAAGGGCAGGCGGGGCCAACGTCCTGACTTTC. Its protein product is CASSLSLIRAGGANVLTF.

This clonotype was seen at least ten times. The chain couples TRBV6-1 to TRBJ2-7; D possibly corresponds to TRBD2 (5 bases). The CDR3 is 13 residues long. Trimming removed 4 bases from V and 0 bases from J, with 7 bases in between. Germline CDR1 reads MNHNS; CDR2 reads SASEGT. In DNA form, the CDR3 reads TGTGCCAGCAGTGCGGGGAGCTCCTACGAGCAGTACTTC. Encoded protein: CASSAGSSYEQYF.

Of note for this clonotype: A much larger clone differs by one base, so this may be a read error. The CDR3 loop is CASSPRGWDGSYEQHF. The CDR3 DNA follows: TGTGCCAGCTCACCCCGGGGGTGGGACGGCTCCTACGAGCAGCACTTC. J is TRBJ2-7 and V is TRBV18, with D tentatively TRBD2 (6 bases). The CDR3 contains 16 residues. In germline, CDR1 is KGHSH, CDR2 LQKENI.

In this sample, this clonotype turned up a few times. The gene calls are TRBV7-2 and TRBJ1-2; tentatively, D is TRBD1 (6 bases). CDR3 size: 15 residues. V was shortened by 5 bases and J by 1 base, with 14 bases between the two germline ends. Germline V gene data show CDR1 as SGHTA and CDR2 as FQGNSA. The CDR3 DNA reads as TGTGCCAGCAGCACCCAGGCAGGGGTTAACTATGGCTACACCTTC. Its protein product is CASSTQAGVNYGYTF.

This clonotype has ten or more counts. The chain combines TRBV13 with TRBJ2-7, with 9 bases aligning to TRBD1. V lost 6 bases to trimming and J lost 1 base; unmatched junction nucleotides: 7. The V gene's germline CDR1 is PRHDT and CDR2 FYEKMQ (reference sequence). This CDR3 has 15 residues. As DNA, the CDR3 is TGTGCCAGCAGGGAGGCCGGGACAGGGTCCTACGAGCAGTACTTC. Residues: CASREAGTGSYEQYF.

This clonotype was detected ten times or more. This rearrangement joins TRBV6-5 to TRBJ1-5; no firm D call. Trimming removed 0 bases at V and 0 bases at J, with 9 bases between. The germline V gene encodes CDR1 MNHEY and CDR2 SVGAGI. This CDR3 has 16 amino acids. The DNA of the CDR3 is TGTGCCAGCAGTTACTCAATCACTGATAGCAATCAGCCCCAGCATTTT. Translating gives CASSYSITDSNQPQHF.

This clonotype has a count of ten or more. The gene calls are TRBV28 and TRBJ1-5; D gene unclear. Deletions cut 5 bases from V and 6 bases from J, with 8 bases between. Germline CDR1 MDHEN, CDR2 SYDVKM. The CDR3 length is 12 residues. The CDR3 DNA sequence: TGTGCCAGCAGTGATCCTACTCAGCCCCAGCATTTT. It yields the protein CASSDPTQPQHF.

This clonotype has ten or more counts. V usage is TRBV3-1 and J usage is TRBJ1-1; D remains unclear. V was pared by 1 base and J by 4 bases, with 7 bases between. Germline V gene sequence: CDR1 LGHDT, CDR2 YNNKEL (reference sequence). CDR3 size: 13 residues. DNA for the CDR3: TGTGCCAGCAGCCAAGCCGGAGGCACTGAAGCTTTCTTT. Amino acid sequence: CASSQAGGTEAFF.

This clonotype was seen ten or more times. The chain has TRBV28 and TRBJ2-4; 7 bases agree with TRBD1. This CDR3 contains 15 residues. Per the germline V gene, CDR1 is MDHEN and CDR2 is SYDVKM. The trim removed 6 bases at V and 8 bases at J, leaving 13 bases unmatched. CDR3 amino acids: CASSYLASDRDIQYF. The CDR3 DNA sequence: TGTGCCAGCAGCTATCTGGCAAGTGACAGGGACATTCAGTACTTC.

The CDR3 loop is CASSVGSGEETQYF. The CDR3 DNA sequence: TGTGCCAGCAGCGTAGGTTCAGGGGAAGAGACCCAGTACTTC. This sequence joins TRBV9 and TRBJ2-5, with TRBD1 as a possible D gene (6 bases). This CDR3 has 14 amino acids. CDR1 is SGDLS, CDR2 YYNGEE, per germline. V was trimmed by 0 bases and J by 3 bases, leaving 9 bases between them. Drawing the rest from reference TRBV9 and TRBJ2-5, the complete variable domain is DSGVTQTPKHLITATGQRVTLRCSPRSGDLSVYWYQQSLDQGLQFLIQYYNGEERAKGNILERFSAQQFPDLHSELNLSSLELGDSALYFCASSVGSGEETQYFGPGTRLLVL.

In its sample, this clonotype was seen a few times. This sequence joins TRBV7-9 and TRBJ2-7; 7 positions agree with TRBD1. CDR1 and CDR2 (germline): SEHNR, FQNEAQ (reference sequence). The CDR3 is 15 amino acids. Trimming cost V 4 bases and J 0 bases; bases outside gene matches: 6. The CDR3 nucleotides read TGTGCCAGCAGCTCCCTACAGGGGCCCTCCTACGAGCAGTACTTC. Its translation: CASSSLQGPSYEQYF. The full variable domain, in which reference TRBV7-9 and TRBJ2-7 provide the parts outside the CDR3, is DTGVSQNPRHKITKRGQNVTFRCDPISEHNRLYWYRQTLGQGPEFLTYFQNEAQLEKSRLLSDRFSAERPKGSFSTLEIQRTEQGDSAMYLCASSSLQGPSYEQYFGPGTRLTVT.